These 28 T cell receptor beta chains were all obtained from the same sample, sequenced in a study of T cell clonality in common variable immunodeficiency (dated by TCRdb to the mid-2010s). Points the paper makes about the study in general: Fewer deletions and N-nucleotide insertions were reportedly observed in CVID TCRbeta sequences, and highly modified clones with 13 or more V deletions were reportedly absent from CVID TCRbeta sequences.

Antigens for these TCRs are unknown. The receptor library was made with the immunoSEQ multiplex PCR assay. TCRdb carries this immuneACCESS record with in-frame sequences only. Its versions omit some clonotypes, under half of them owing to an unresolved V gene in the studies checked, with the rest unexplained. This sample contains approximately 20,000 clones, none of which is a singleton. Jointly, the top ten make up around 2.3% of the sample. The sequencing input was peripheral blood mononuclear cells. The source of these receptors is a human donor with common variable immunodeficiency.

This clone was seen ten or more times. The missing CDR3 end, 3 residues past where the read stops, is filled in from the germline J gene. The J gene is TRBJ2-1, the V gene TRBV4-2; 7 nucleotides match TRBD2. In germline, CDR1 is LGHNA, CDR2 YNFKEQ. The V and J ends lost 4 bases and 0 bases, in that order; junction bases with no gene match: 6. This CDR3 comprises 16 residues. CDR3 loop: CASSLQAGLSYNEQFF. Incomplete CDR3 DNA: TGTGCCAGCAGCCTTCAAGCGGGACTCTCCTACAATGAG.

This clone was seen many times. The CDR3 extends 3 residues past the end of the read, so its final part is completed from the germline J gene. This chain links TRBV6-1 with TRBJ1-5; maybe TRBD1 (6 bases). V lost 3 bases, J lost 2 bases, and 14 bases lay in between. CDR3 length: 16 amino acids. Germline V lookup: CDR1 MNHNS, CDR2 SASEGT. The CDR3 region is CASSDGGGMGNQPQHF. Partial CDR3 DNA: TGTGCCAGCAGTGATGGGGGCGGGATGGGCAATCAGCCC.

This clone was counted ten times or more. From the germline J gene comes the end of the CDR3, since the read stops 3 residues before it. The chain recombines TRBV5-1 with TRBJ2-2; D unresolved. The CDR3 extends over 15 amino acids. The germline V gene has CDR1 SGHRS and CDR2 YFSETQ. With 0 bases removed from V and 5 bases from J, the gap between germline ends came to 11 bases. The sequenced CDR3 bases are TGCGCCAGCAGCTTGGAGGTGACACCAACCGGGGAG. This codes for CASSLEVTPTGE. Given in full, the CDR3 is CASSLEVTPTGELFF.

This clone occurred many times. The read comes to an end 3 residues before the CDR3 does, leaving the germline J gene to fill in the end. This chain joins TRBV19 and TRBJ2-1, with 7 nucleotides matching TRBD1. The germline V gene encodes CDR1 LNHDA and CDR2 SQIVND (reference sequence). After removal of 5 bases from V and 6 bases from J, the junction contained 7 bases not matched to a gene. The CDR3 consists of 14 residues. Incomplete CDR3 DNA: TGTGCCAGTAGTTCTCGGACAGGAGGCAATGAG. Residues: CASSSRTGGNE. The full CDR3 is CASSSRTGGNEQFF.

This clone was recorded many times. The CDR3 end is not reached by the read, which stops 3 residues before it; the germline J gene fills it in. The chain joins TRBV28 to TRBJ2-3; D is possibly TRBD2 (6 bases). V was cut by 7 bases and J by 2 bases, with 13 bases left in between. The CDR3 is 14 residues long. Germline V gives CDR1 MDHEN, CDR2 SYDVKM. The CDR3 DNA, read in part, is TGTGCCAGCACCTGGGGGGATTTCACAGATACG. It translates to CASTWGDFTDT. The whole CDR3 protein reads CASTWGDFTDTQYF.

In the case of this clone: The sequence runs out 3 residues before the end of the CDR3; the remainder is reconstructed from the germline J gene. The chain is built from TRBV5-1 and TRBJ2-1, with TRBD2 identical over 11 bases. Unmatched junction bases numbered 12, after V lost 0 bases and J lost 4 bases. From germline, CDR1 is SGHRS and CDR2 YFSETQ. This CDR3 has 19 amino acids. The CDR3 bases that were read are TGCGCCAGCAGCTTGGGGAATTATTTTAGCGGGAGGGCTTACAATGAG. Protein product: CASSLGNYFSGRAYNE. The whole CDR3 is CASSLGNYFSGRAYNEQFF.

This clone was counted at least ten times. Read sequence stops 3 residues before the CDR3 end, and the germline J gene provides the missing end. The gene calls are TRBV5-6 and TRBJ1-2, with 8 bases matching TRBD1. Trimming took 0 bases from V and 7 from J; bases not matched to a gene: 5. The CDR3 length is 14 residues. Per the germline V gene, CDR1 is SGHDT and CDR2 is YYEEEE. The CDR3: CASSLGQGKFGYTF. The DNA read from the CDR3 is TGTGCCAGCAGCTTGGGACAGGGGAAGTTTGGC.

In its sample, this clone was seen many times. The CDR3 is CASSPRTQSYEQYF. The covered CDR3 bases are TGTGCCAGCAGCCCTCGGACTCAGTCCTACGAG. V and J are TRBV9 and TRBJ2-7; a possible D gene is TRBD2 (5 bases). From the germline J gene comes the end of the CDR3, since the read stops 3 residues before it. The V and J ends lost 4 bases and 1 base respectively, with 12 bases between them. This CDR3 has 14 amino acids. CDR1 and CDR2 (germline): SGDLS, YYNGEE.

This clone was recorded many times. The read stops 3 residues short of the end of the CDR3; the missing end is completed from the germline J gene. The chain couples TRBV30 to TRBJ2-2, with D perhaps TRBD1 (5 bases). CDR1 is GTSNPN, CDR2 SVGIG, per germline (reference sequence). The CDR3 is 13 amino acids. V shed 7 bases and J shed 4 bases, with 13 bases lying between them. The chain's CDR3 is CASSPTATGELFF. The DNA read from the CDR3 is TGTGCCTCTTCCCCGACAGCCACCGGGGAG. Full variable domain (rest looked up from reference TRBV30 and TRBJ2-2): SQTIHQWPATLVQPVGSPLSLECTVEGTSNPNLYWYRQAAGRGLQLLFYSVGIGQISSEVPQNLSASRPQDRQFILSSKKLLLSDSGFYLCASSPTATGELFFGEGSRLTVL.

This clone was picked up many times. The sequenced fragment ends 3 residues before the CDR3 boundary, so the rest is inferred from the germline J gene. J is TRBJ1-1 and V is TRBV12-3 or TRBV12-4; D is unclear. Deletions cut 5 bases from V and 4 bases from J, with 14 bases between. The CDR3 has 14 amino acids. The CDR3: CASSRPGERTEAFF. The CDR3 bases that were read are TGTGCCAGCAGTCGACCCGGCGAGCGCACTGAA.

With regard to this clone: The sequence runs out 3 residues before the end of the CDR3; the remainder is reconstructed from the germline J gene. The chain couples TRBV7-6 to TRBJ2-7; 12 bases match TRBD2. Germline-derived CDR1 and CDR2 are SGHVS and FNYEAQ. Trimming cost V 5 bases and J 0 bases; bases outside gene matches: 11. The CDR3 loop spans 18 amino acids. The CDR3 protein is CASSRPTSGGESSYEQYF. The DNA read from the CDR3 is TGTGCCAGCAGCCGACCGACTAGCGGGGGCGAGAGCTCCTACGAG.

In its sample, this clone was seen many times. CDR3 protein: CASSPMGQGNHEQYF. Incomplete CDR3 DNA: TGTGCCAGCTCACCAATGGGACAGGGGAACCACGAG. The chain uses TRBV18 and TRBJ2-7; 10 positions match TRBD1. The read finishes 3 residues shy of the CDR3 end, and the germline J gene is used to complete it. Germline CDR1 and CDR2: KGHSH and LQKENI. V lost 2 bases to trimming and J lost 5 bases; unmatched junction nucleotides: 6. The CDR3 consists of 15 residues.

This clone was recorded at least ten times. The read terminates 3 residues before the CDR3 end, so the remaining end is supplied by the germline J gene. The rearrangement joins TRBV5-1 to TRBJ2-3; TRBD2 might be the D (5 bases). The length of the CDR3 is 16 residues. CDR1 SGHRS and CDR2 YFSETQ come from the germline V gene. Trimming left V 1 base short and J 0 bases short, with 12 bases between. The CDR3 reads CASSLPAGTSTDTQYF. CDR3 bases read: TGCGCCAGCAGCTTGCCTGCGGGTACTAGCACAGATACG.

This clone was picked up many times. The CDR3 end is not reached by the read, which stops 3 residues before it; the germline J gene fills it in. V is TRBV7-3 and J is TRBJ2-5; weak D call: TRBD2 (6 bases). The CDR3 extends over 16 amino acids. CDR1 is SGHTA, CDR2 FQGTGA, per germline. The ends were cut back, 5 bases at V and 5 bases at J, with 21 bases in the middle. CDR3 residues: CASSPGTGTRLETQYF. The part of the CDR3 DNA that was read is TGTGCCAGCAGCCCCGGGACTGGGACCCGGTTGGAGACC.

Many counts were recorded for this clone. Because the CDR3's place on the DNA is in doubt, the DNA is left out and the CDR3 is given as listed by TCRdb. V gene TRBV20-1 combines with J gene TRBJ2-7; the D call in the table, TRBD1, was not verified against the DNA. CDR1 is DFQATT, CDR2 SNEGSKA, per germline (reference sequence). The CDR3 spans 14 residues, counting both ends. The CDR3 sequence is CSSSADTAGYEQYF.

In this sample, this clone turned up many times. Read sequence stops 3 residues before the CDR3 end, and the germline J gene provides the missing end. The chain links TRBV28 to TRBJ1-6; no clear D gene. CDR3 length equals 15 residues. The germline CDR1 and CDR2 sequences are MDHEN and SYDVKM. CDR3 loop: CASHQLRVPVRSLHF. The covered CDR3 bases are TGTGCCAGCCATCAGCTGAGGGTACCCGTGCGTTCC.

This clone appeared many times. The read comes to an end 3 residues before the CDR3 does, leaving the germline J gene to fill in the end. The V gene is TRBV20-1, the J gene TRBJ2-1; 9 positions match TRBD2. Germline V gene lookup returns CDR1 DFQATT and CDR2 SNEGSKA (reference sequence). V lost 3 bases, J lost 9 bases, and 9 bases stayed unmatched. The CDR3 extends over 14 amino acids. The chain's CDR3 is CSASRPSGIFEQFF. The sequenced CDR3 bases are TGCAGTGCTAGTAGACCTAGCGGGATATTTGAG.

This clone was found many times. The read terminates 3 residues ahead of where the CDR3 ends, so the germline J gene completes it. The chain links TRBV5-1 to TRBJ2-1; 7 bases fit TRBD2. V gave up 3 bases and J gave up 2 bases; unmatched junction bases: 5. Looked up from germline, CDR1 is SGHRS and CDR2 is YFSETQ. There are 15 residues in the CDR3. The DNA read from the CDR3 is TGCGCCAGCAGCTCGAGCGGGGCGGCCTACAATGAG. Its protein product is CASSSSGAAYNE. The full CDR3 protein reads CASSSSGAAYNEQFF. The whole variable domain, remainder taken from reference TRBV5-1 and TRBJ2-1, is KAGVTQTPRYLIKTRGQQVTLSCSPISGHRSVSWYQQTPGQGLQFLFEYFSETQRNKGNFPGRFSGRQFSNSRSEMNVSTLELGDSALYLCASSSSGAAYNEQFFGPGTRLTVL.

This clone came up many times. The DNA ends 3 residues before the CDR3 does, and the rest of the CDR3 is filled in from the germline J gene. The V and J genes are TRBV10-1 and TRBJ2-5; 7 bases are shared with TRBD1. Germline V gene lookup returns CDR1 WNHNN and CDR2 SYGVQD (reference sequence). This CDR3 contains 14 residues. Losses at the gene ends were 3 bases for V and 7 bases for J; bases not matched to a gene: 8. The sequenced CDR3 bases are TGCGCCAGCAGTGAAGACAGGGTTTTGGGGACC. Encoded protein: CASSEDRVLGT. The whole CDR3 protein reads CASSEDRVLGTQYF.

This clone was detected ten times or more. The CDR3 here is CASSLPGQGPGELFF. The sequenced CDR3 bases are TGTGCCAGCAGCTTGCCGGGACAGGGTCCCGGGGAG. The rearrangement uses TRBV5-5 and TRBJ2-2, with 9 bases fitting TRBD1. The read ends 3 residues before the CDR3 terminus; that terminus is restored from the germline J gene. This CDR3 is 15 amino acids long. Germline V gene data show CDR1 as SGHKS and CDR2 as YYEKEE (reference sequence). The V and J ends lost 1 base and 6 bases, in that order; junction bases with no gene match: 4.

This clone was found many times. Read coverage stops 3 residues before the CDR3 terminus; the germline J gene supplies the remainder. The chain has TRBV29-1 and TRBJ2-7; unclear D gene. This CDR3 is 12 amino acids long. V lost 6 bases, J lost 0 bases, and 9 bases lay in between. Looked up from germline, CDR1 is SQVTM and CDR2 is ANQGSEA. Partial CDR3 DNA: TGCAGCGTCACGACTGGCTCCTACGAG. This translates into CSVTTGSYE. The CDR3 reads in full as CSVTTGSYEQYF.

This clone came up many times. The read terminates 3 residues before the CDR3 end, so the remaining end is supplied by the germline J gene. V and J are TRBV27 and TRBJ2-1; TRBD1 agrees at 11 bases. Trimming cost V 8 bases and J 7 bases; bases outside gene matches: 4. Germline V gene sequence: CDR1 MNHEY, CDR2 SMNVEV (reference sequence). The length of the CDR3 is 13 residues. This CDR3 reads CASGDRGYNEQFF. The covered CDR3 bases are TGTGCCAGCGGGGACAGGGGGTATAATGAG.

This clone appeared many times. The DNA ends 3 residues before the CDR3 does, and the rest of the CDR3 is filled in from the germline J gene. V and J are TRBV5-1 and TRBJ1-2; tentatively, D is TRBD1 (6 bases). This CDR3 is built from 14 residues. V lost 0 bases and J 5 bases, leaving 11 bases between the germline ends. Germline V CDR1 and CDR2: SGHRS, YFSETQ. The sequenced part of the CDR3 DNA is TGCGCCAGCAGCTTGGGTGGTCAGGGGTATGGC. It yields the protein CASSLGGQGYG. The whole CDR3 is CASSLGGQGYGYTF.

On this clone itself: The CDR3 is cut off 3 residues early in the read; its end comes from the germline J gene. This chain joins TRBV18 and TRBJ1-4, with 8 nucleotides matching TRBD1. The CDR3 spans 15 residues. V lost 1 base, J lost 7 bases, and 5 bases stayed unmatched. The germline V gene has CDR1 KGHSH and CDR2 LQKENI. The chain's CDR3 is CASSPRTGGSEKLFF. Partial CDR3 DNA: TGTGCCAGCTCACCACGAACAGGGGGGAGTGAAAAA.

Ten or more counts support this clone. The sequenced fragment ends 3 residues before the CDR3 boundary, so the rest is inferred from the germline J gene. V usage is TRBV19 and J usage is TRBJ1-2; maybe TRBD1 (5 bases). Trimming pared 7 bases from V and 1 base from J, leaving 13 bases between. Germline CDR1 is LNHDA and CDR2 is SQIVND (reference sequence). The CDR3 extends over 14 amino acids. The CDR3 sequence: CASTPPRGNYGYTF. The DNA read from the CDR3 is TGTGCCAGTACCCCCCCAAGGGGTAACTATGGC.

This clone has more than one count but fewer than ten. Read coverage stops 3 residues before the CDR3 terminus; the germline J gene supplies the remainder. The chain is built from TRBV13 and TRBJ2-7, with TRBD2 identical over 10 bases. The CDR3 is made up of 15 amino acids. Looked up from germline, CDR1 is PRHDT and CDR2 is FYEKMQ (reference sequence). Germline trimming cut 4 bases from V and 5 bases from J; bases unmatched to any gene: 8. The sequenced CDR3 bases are TGTGCCAGCAGCTCCCCAGCGGGAGGGACTCACGAG. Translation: CASSSPAGGTHE. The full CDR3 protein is CASSSPAGGTHEQYF.

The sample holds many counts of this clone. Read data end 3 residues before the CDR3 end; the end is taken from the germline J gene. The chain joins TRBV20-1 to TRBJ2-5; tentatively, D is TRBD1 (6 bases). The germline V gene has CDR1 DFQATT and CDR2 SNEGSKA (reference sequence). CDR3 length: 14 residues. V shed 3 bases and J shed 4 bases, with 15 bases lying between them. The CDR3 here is CSARTQGAGETQYF. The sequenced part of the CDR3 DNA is TGCAGTGCTAGGACACAGGGTGCAGGAGAGACC.

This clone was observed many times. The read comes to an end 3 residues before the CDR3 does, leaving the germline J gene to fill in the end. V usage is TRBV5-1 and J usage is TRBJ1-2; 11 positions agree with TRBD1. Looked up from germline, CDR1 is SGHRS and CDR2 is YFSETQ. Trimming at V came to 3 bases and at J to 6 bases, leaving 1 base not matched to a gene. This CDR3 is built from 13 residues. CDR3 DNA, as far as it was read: TGCGCCAGCAGCTCGGGACAGGGGGATGGC. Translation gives CASSSGQGDG. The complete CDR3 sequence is CASSSGQGDGYTF.